The rows below give T cell receptor beta chains drawn from one sample of a study of T cell responses to AZD1222 COVID-19 vaccine. Data came from immunoSEQ multiplex PCR; TCRdb stores just in-frame clones and leaves some out. This table holds around 130,000 clones, roughly nine tenths found once. The sample in question was peripheral blood, obtained 28 days after the second AZD1222 dose. Every receptor here comes from an adult who received the AZD1222 COVID-19 vaccine. Each CDR3 is given with its conserved first and last residue. Each record gives: J gene, clone size, V gene, D gene, CDR3 DNA, CDR3 protein. A D gene is named only where the DNA matches it firmly. Where a row states a size, it is once, few, many or the class of an expanded clone; other rows omit it.

J: TRBJ2-7; size: NA; V: TRBV3-1/TRBV3-2; D: NA; DNA: TGTGCCAGCAGCCAAGGGGCAGGGGCTTACGAGCAGTACTTC; CDR3: CASSQGAGAYEQYF
J: TRBJ1-1; size: NA; V: TRBV29-1; D: NA; DNA: TGCAGCGTTGAAAGGGGGGGTGGGAACACTGAAGCTTTCTTT; CDR3: CSVERGGGNTEAFF
J: TRBJ2-6; size: NA; V: TRBV27; D: NA; DNA: TGTGCCAGTACTGCAGGGGCATCTGGGGCCAACGTCCTGACTTTC; CDR3: CASTAGASGANVLTF
J: TRBJ2-2; size: NA; V: TRBV4-3; D: NA; DNA: TGCGCCAGCAGCCAGTGGGGGCAGGGGACCACCGGGGAGCTGTTTTTT; CDR3: CASSQWGQGTTGELFF
J: TRBJ2-3; size: NA; V: TRBV5-5; D: TRBD2; DNA: TGTGCCAGCAGCGTTGGACTAGCGGGGGGTGTAAGCACAGATACGCAGTATTTT; CDR3: CASSVGLAGGVSTDTQYF
J: TRBJ1-1; size: NA; V: TRBV19; D: TRBD1; DNA: TGTGCCAGTAGTTCCTGGACAGGGGGCGGAATCACTGAAGCTTTCTTT; CDR3: CASSSWTGGGITEAFF
J: TRBJ2-1; size: once; V: TRBV18; D: NA; DNA: TGTGCCAGCTCACCTGAGCAGTTCTTC; CDR3: CASSPEQFF
J: TRBJ2-1; size: NA; V: TRBV5-1; D: NA; DNA: TGCGCCAGCAGCCCCATAGCTAATGAGCAGTTCTTC; CDR3: CASSPIANEQFF
J: TRBJ1-1; size: once; V: TRBV7-2; D: NA; DNA: TGTGCCAGCAGCGATGGGTGGCAGGTTACTGAAGCTTTCTTT; CDR3: CASSDGWQVTEAFF
J: TRBJ2-5; size: NA; V: TRBV19; D: TRBD2; DNA: TGTGCCAGTAGTGCCCCGGGACTACCTCGGGAGACCCAGTACTTC; CDR3: CASSAPGLPRETQYF
J: TRBJ1-1; size: NA; V: TRBV4-1; D: NA; DNA: TGCGCCAGCAGCCTTAGCGCGGGGGGATCCACTGAAGCTTTCTTT; CDR3: CASSLSAGGSTEAFF
J: TRBJ1-1; size: NA; V: TRBV6-4; D: TRBD1; DNA: TGTGCCAGCAGTGAGGGACAGGGGGCGCTTGGCACTGAAGCTTTCTTT; CDR3: CASSEGQGALGTEAFF
J: TRBJ2-3; size: NA; V: TRBV3-1/TRBV3-2; D: NA; DNA: TGTGCCAGCAGCCAAGTAGCTAGCGGCAGGGGAGATACGCAGTATTTT; CDR3: CASSQVASGRGDTQYF
J: TRBJ2-1; size: once; V: TRBV18; D: TRBD2; DNA: TGTGCCAGCTCACCGCGCCAGCTAGCGGCCGCCTACAATGAGCAGTTCTTC; CDR3: CASSPRQLAAAYNEQFF
J: TRBJ1-5; size: NA; V: TRBV10-1; D: TRBD1; DNA: TGCGCCAGCAGTGCAGGGACAGGCGAATTCTATAGCAATCAGCCCCAGCATTTT; CDR3: CASSAGTGEFYSNQPQHF
J: TRBJ2-7; size: NA; V: TRBV11-1; D: NA; DNA: TGTGCCAGCAGCTCCCTTTCAGGGGCGTACGAGCAGTACTTC; CDR3: CASSSLSGAYEQYF
J: TRBJ1-5; size: NA; V: TRBV19; D: TRBD1; DNA: TGTGCCAGTAGTATAATCCGGGACAGAAACAATCAGCCCCAGCATTTT; CDR3: CASSIIRDRNNQPQHF
J: TRBJ1-2; size: NA; V: TRBV5-6; D: TRBD1; DNA: TGTGCTACAGCCCCACAGGGGGTTGGCTACACCTTC; CDR3: CATAPQGVGYTF
J: TRBJ2-1; size: NA; V: TRBV3-1/TRBV3-2; D: NA; DNA: TGTGCCAGCAGCCAAGATTGGAGTGAGCAGTTCTTC; CDR3: CASSQDWSEQFF
J: TRBJ1-5; size: NA; V: TRBV19; D: TRBD1; DNA: TGTGCCAGTGGAGGACAGGGGATTCAGCCCCAGCATTTT; CDR3: CASGGQGIQPQHF
J: TRBJ1-1; size: NA; V: TRBV19; D: NA; DNA: TGTGCCAGTAGTATAGATCCGCAGGGTTTGGGGACTGAAGCTTTCTTT; CDR3: CASSIDPQGLGTEAFF
J: TRBJ2-2; size: NA; V: TRBV4-2; D: NA; DNA: TGTGCCAGCAGCCAAGATCTATACAGGGACACCGGGGAGCTGTTTTTT; CDR3: CASSQDLYRDTGELFF
J: TRBJ1-2; size: NA; V: TRBV7-9; D: TRBD1; DNA: TGTGCCAGCAGCTCGACAGGGAACTATGGCTACACCTTC; CDR3: CASSSTGNYGYTF
J: TRBJ2-6; size: NA; V: TRBV30; D: NA; DNA: TGTGCCTGGAGTCCTTCTGGGGCCAACGTCCTGACTTTC; CDR3: CAWSPSGANVLTF
J: TRBJ2-1; size: NA; V: TRBV4-2; D: TRBD1; DNA: TGTGCCAGCAGCCAAGAAAGTGTGGTAGGGGGCGCTTACAATGAGCAGTTCTTC; CDR3: CASSQESVVGGAYNEQFF
J: TRBJ2-7; size: NA; V: TRBV7-9; D: NA; DNA: TGTGCCAGCAGCTTAGTTGCGGGAAACGAGCAGTACTTC; CDR3: CASSLVAGNEQYF
J: TRBJ1-1; size: once; V: TRBV29-1; D: NA; DNA: TGCAGCGGTAGTGGAGGGTGGGGTATGGACACTGAAGCTTTCTTT; CDR3: CSGSGGWGMDTEAFF
J: TRBJ2-7; size: NA; V: TRBV9; D: NA; DNA: TGTGCCAGCAGCGGAGCCGGTCGAGGTAGGGACGAGCAGTACTTC; CDR3: CASSGAGRGRDEQYF
J: TRBJ2-3; size: NA; V: TRBV5-1; D: NA; DNA: TGCGCCAGCAGAATTGACAGTTTTGTCACAGATACGCAGTATTTT; CDR3: CASRIDSFVTDTQYF
J: TRBJ1-4; size: few; V: TRBV7-9; D: TRBD1; DNA: TGTGCCAGCAGCTCCAGGGGGTTAGTGACTAATGAAAAACTGTTTTTT; CDR3: CASSSRGLVTNEKLFF
J: TRBJ1-1; size: once; V: TRBV19; D: NA; DNA: TGTGCCAGTAGACAGTACACTGAAGCTTTCTTT; CDR3: CASRQYTEAFF
J: TRBJ2-5; size: NA; V: TRBV5-4; D: TRBD1; DNA: TGTGCCAGCAGCTTACAGGGGGTCCAAGAGACCCAGTACTTC; CDR3: CASSLQGVQETQYF